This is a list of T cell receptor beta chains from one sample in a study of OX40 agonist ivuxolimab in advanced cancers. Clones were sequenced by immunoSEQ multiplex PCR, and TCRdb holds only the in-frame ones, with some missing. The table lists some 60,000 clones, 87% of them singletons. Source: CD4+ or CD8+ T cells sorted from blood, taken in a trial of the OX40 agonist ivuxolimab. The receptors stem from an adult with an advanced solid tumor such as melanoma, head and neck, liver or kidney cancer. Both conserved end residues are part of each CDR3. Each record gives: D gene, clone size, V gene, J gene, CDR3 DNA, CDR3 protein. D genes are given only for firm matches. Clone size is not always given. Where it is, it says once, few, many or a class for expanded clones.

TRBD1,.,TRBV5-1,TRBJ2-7,TGCGCCAGCAGCCGGGACAGGGAGGGCGAGCAGTACTTC,CASSRDREGEQYF
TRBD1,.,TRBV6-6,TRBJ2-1,TGTGCCAGCAGCTCCGTGGGACAGGGAGGCAATGAGCAGTTCTTC,CASSSVGQGGNEQFF
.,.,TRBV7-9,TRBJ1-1,TGTGCCAGCAGCTTAGCGTTGGTTGACACTGAAGCTTTCTTT,CASSLALVDTEAFF
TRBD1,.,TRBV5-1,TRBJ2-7,TGCGCCAGCAGCTCCGGACAGGCTGGAGGCGAGCAGTACTTC,CASSSGQAGGEQYF
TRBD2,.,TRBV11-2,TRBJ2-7,TGTGCCAGCAGCTTATTAGCGGGGGCCTACGAGCAGTACTTC,CASSLLAGAYEQYF
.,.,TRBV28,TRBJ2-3,TGTGCCAGCAGTCCCCCAAACGGATTGACAGATACGCAGTATTTT,CASSPPNGLTDTQYF
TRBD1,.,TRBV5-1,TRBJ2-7,TGCGCCAGCAGCTTCGGGACAGGGGCCATTTCCGGCGAGCAGTACTTC,CASSFGTGAISGEQYF
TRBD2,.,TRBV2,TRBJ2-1,TGTGCCAGCAGCCTAGCGGGAACCTACAATGAGCAGTTCTTC,CASSLAGTYNEQFF
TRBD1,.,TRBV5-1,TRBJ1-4,TGCGCCAGCAGCACCTCAGGGGGGGATGAAAAACTGTTTTTT,CASSTSGGDEKLFF
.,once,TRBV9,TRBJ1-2,TGTGCCAGCAGCGGACGTTTAGGCACAAGGCTCACTAACTATGGCTACACCTTC,CASSGRLGTRLTNYGYTF
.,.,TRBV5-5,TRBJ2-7,TGTGCCAGCAGCTTAGGTGATTACGAGCAGTACTTC,CASSLGDYEQYF
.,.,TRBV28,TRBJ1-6,TGTGCCAGCAGTTTAGTTTCTGTTACTTCACCCCTCCACTTT,CASSLVSVTSPLHF
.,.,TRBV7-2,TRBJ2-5,TGTGCCAGCAGCTTAGCTTCAAGGGGACGGGCGTACTTC,CASSLASRGRAYF
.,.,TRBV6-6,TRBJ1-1,TGTGCCAGCACCTTCGTTACTGAAGCTTTCTTT,CASTFVTEAFF
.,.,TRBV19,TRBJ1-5,TGTGCCAGTAGTATCTGGGGGAGCAATCAGCCCCAGCATTTT,CASSIWGSNQPQHF
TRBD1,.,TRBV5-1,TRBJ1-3,TGCGCCAGCAGCCAGGGGGCGCGTGGAAACACCATATATTTT,CASSQGARGNTIYF
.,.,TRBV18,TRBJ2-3,TGTGCCAGCTCACAAGACAGGCCCGGCACAGATACGCAGTATTTT,CASSQDRPGTDTQYF
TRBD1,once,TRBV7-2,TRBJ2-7,TGTGCCAGCAGCTTAAGGGACAGGGGTTACGAGCAGTACTTC,CASSLRDRGYEQYF
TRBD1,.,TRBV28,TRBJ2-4,TGTGCCAGCAGTACCCCTACAGGGGTGGAAAACATTCAGTACTTC,CASSTPTGVENIQYF
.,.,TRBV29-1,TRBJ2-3,TGCAGCGTTGAGGGCCAGCGGACCGATACGCAGTATTTT,CSVEGQRTDTQYF
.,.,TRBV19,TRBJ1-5,TGTGCCAGTAGTATCAGCAGCTATAGCAATCAGCCCCAGCATTTT,CASSISSYSNQPQHF
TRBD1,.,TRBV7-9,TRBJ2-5,TGTGCCAGCAGCCATGGACAGGACGACCAAGAGACCCAGTACTTC,CASSHGQDDQETQYF
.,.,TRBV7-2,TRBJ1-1,TGTGCCAGCAGCCCAGACCGGGGCAAAATACAAGCTTTCTTT,CASSPDRGKIQAFF
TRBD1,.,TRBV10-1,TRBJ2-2,TGCGCCAGCAGTGAGTCGGGGACAGGCGCGAACACCGGGGAGCTGTTTTTT,CASSESGTGANTGELFF
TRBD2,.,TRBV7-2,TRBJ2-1,TGTGCCAGCAGCTTAGGCCTCGGGAGGTACAATGAGCAGTTCTTC,CASSLGLGRYNEQFF
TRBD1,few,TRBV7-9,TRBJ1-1,TGTGCCAGCAGCGGACAGGGGGATCGCACTGAAGCTTTCTTT,CASSGQGDRTEAFF
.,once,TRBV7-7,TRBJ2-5,TGTGCTAGCAGCTTCGTGGCAGGGTACGTGGAGACCCAGTACTTC,CASSFVAGYVETQYF
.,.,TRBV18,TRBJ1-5,TGTGCCAGCTCACCACCCGGTTTAGGTCAGCCCCAGCATTTT,CASSPPGLGQPQHF
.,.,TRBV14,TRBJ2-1,TGTGCCAGCAGACCTGCCGTCGGTTACAATGAGCAGTTCTTC,CASRPAVGYNEQFF